The clone carrying this T cell receptor (beta chain) was seen ten or more times. Its specificity is not known. TCRdb reprocessed the reads via MiXCR and lists one record per CDR3 protein. Of approximately 390,000 distinct CDR3 sequences listed, roughly 34% are singletons. This entry is derived from a study of T cell repertoires in cytomegalovirus infection. The length of the CDR3 is 16 residues. Per the germline V gene, CDR1 is MNHEY and CDR2 is SVGEGT. V dropped 0 bases and J dropped 7 bases, with 19 bases sitting between them. The chain couples TRBV6-2 or TRBV6-3 to TRBJ2-7; D remains unclear. The TCR was taken from a human donor in good health (CMV status not recorded). Some clones in this sample may be carry-over from other donors' samples. The material was cultured PBMCs, obtained from culture after CMV antigen stimulation. CDR3 residues: CASSYSDRSPIGEQYF. The CDR3 region has the DNA TGTGCCAGCAGTTACTCGGATCGGAGCCCGATCGGAGAGCAGTACTTC.